This TCR beta chain derives from a study of blood T cell repertoires in COVID-19. The overall study: The United States, Italy and Spain were the sources of the acute and convalescent COVID-19 samples.

Germline CDR1 and CDR2: SGHNT and YYREEE (reference sequence). This CDR3 has 15 amino acids. V lost 3 bases to trimming and J lost 7 bases; unmatched junction nucleotides: 12. TCRdb's table, derived via immunoSEQ multiplex PCR, lists solely in-frame clones and lacks some. The sample has under 300,000 clones, approximately 86% seen once. The clonotype originates from a woman between 70 and 85 years old with active or convalescent COVID-19. Source material: peripheral blood. The chain combines TRBV5-4 with TRBJ1-2; 7 bases agree with TRBD1. The CDR3 spells CASSSPPSGGGGYTF. In nucleotides, the CDR3 is TGTGCCAGCAGCTCCCCCCCTTCAGGGGGAGGTGGCTACACCTTC. Full variable domain (remainder filled in from reference TRBV5-4 and TRBJ1-2): ETGVTQSPTHLIKTRGQQVTLRCSSQSGHNTVSWYQQALGQGPQFIFQYYREEENGRGNFPPRFSGLQFPNYSSELNVNALELDDSALYLCASSSPPSGGGGYTFGSGTRLTVV.